There are a few counts of the clone carrying this T cell receptor beta chain. TCRdb used MiXCR to reprocess the 5' RACE reads, holding one entry per CDR3 protein. The sample records hundreds of thousands of distinct CDR3 sequences, 20% to 25% being singletons. This entry is derived from a study of T cells after yellow fever vaccination. Germline trimming cut 5 bases from V and 6 bases from J; bases unmatched to any gene: 3. This CDR3 region has 13 residues. From germline, CDR1 is SQVTM and CDR2 ANQGSEA. The sample here was PBMCs, taken less than 25 days after the first yellow fever vaccination. The gene calls are TRBV29-1 and TRBJ2-2, with 10 bases matching TRBD1. The TCR originated in a man between 18 and 29 years old who received the YFV17D yellow fever vaccine. CDR3 protein: CSVWTGGPGELFF. CDR3 DNA sequence: TGCAGCGTTTGGACAGGGGGTCCCGGGGAGCTGTTTTTT.